One sample yielded the 22 T cell receptor beta chains listed below, sequenced in a study of HIV-infected patients and healthy controls. TCRdb reprocessed the 5' RACE reads with MiXCR, giving one entry per CDR3 protein. Of around 20,000 distinct CDR3 sequences listed, roughly 19% were seen once; the top ten hold approximately 31%. Sample: CD8+ T cells from blood. The receptors derive from a human donor in good health.

The chain couples TRBV20-1 to TRBJ1-1; TRBD1 might be the D (5 bases). V lost 3 bases and J 1 base, leaving 12 bases between the germline ends. The CDR3 contains 14 residues. Germline lookup yields CDR1 DFQATT and CDR2 SNEGSKA (reference sequence). The CDR3 loop reads CSASNRQKNTEAFF. The CDR3 coding sequence is TGCAGTGCTAGTAACCGACAGAAGAACACTGAAGCTTTCTTT.

The chain is built from TRBV19 and TRBJ2-2; 8 nucleotides match TRBD2. Trimming cost V 3 bases and J 4 bases; bases outside gene matches: 10. The CDR3 contains 17 residues. From germline, CDR1 is LNHDA and CDR2 SQIVND (reference sequence). CDR3 DNA: TGTGCCAGTAGTATTACCCTCGTAGCGGGGATCACCGGGGAGCTGTTTTTT. Residues: CASSITLVAGITGELFF.

This clonotype was picked up many times. CDR3 coding DNA: TGCAGCGTTGAACGATGGGGTGAAGCTTTCTTT. As protein: CSVERWGEAFF. The rearrangement links TRBV29-1 to TRBJ1-1; D is unresolved. The V end lost 2 bases, the J end lost 7 bases, and 8 bases lay between the germline ends. Looked up from germline, CDR1 is SQVTM and CDR2 is ANQGSEA. This CDR3 has 11 residues.

This clonotype has only a few counts. This chain uses TRBV18 with TRBJ1-2; D may be TRBD1 (5 bases). The CDR3 runs 15 residues. Germline V gives CDR1 KGHSH, CDR2 LQKENI. The V end was cut by 3 bases, the J end by 4 bases, with 15 bases between. The CDR3 DNA reads as TGTGCCAGCTCACCGGTGGGGGGAACAAGCTATGGCTACACCTTC. This sequence encodes CASSPVGGTSYGYTF.

This clonotype was counted many times. The V and J genes are TRBV5-1 and TRBJ1-1; 8 nucleotides agree with TRBD1. J was trimmed by 10 bases and V by 0 bases; bases with no gene match: 2. The CDR3 is 12 residues long. Germline V gives CDR1 SGHRS, CDR2 YFSETQ. The chain's CDR3 is CASSLGGQGAFF. DNA for the CDR3: TGCGCCAGCAGCTTGGGAGGACAGGGAGCTTTCTTT.

This clonotype was counted ten times or more. The rearrangement joins TRBV4-1 to TRBJ1-1; maybe TRBD1 (5 bases). The CDR3 has 15 amino acids. The V end was cut by 1 base, the J end by 4 bases, with 13 bases between. The germline gives CDR1 MGHRA, CDR2 YSYEKL. CDR3 DNA: TGCGCCAGCAGCCAAGGATCCGGAGGGGCCACTGAAGCTTTCTTT. It is translated as CASSQGSGGATEAFF.

With regard to this clonotype: One junction end does not reproduce the germline sequence, and a read error may be involved. V is TRBV4-1 and J is TRBJ1-5; possibly TRBD1 for D (5 bases). Germline V CDR1 and CDR2: MGHRA, YSYEKL. CDR3 size: 15 residues. The CDR3 reads CASSQIDSGNQPRHF. Written as DNA, the CDR3 is TGCGCCAGCAGCCAAATCGACAGTGGGAATCAGCCCCGGCATTTT.

This clonotype was counted between two and nine times. The chain is built from TRBV2 and TRBJ1-4; no reliable D call. CDR1 and CDR2 (germline): SNHLY, FYNNEI. The CDR3 is 14 residues long. Trimming took off 5 bases at V and 0 bases at J, with 7 bases between the two ends. The CDR3 loop is CASSFDTTNEKLFF. As DNA, the CDR3 is TGTGCCAGCAGTTTCGATACAACTAATGAAAAACTGTTTTTT.

This clonotype came up many times. The chain links TRBV20-1 to TRBJ2-7; D may be TRBD1 (6 bases). The germline V gene encodes CDR1 DFQATT and CDR2 SNEGSKA (reference sequence). With 3 bases removed from V and 3 bases from J, the gap between germline ends came to 12 bases. The CDR3 covers 13 residues. In nucleotides, the CDR3 is TGCAGTGCTAGTAAGGGGGACAACTACGAGCAGTACTTC. Translation: CSASKGDNYEQYF.

This clonotype was detected a few times. This chain links TRBV9 with TRBJ2-7, with TRBD1 matching 9 bases. The CDR3 has 14 amino acids. Per the germline V gene, CDR1 is SGDLS and CDR2 is YYNGEE. Trimming at V came to 3 bases and at J to 10 bases, leaving 11 bases not matched to a gene. CDR3 protein: CASSAAGTGRDQYF. The CDR3 region has the DNA TGTGCCAGCAGCGCGGCCGGGACAGGGAGGGATCAGTACTTC.

In this sample, this clonotype turned up a few times. The chain has TRBV10-1 and TRBJ2-2, with 7 bases that match TRBD2. Trimming took 6 bases from V and 3 from J; bases not matched to a gene: 1. CDR1 and CDR2 from the germline V gene are WNHNN and SYGVQD (reference sequence). The CDR3 runs to 13 residues. The CDR3 coding sequence is TGCGCCAGCAGGGCGGGGGACACCGGGGAGCTGTTTTTT. Its translation: CASRAGDTGELFF.

In this sample, this clonotype turned up many times. The V gene is TRBV13, the J gene TRBJ1-1, with 7 bases matching TRBD1. Germline V lookup: CDR1 PRHDT, CDR2 FYEKMQ (reference sequence). This CDR3 contains 16 residues. J gave up 6 bases and V 5 bases, and 15 bases lay outside the gene matches. DNA of the CDR3: TGTGCCAGCAGCCCACAAGACAGGGAATTTTACCCTGAAGCTTTCTTT. It yields the protein CASSPQDREFYPEAFF.

This clonotype came up a few times. This chain uses TRBV24-1 with TRBJ1-5; the match to TRBD1 covers 8 bases. CDR3 size: 14 residues. V lost 5 bases to trimming and J lost 4 bases; unmatched junction nucleotides: 3. Per germline, CDR1 KGHDR and CDR2 SFDVKD. The CDR3 here is CATSAGTGNQPQHF. The CDR3 nucleotides are TGTGCCACCAGTGCCGGGACAGGTAATCAGCCCCAGCATTTT.

This clonotype has a count of ten or more. The chain links TRBV7-2 to TRBJ1-2, with D perhaps TRBD1 (6 bases). From germline, CDR1 is SGHTA and CDR2 FQGNSA. The CDR3 is made up of 14 amino acids. Trimming pared 3 bases from V and 4 bases from J, leaving 12 bases between. The CDR3 is CASSFSGTSYGYTF. CDR3 DNA sequence: TGTGCCAGCAGCTTTTCCGGGACAAGCTATGGCTACACCTTC.

The V gene is TRBV4-1, the J gene TRBJ2-1; 10 nucleotides match TRBD2. With 1 base clipped from V and 7 bases from J, the junction kept 4 bases outside the gene matches. This CDR3 spans 15 amino acids. Per the germline V gene, CDR1 is MGHRA and CDR2 is YSYEKL. The DNA of the CDR3 is TGCGCCAGCAGCCAAGCTAGCGGGGGAAGGAATGAGCAGTTCTTC. Translating gives CASSQASGGRNEQFF.

This chain links TRBV4-2 with TRBJ1-4, with D possibly matching TRBD1 (6 bases). The CDR3 covers 17 residues. Trimming removed 0 bases from V and 7 bases from J, with 18 bases in between. The germline V gene encodes CDR1 LGHNA and CDR2 YNFKEQ. The CDR3 is CASSQEFQGIVSEKLFF. CDR3 sequence (DNA): TGTGCCAGCAGCCAAGAGTTCCAGGGGATCGTGAGTGAAAAACTGTTTTTT.

This clonotype was counted only a few times. V gene TRBV5-1 combines with J gene TRBJ2-3; 9 bases are a match to TRBD1. Germline V CDR1 and CDR2: SGHRS, YFSETQ. This CDR3 is 15 amino acids long. V dropped 4 bases and J dropped 2; count of bases not matched to a gene: 5. The CDR3 loop reads CASSPDRGTTDTQYF. Written as DNA, the CDR3 is TGCGCCAGCAGCCCGGACAGGGGAACCACAGATACGCAGTATTTT.

This clonotype was counted only a few times. This chain's CDR3 is CASSTRLSSGVTDTQYF. The CDR3 DNA is TGTGCCAGCAGCACCCGGCTGTCTAGCGGGGTCACAGATACGCAGTATTTT. V gene TRBV11-3 combines with J gene TRBJ2-3, with 9 bases identical to TRBD2. V shed 5 bases, J shed 2 bases, and the junction held 11 bases outside the gene matches. This CDR3 region has 17 residues. The V gene's germline CDR1 is SGHNT and CDR2 YENEEA. The variable domain in full, completed from reference TRBV11-3 and TRBJ2-3, reads EAGVVQSPRYKIIEKKQPVAFWCNPISGHNTLYWYLQNLGQGPELLIRYENEEAVDDSQLPKDRFSAERLKGVDSTLKIQPAELGDSAVYLCASSTRLSSGVTDTQYFGPGTRLTVL.

By share, this clonotype counts as medium-sized. The chain couples TRBV4-1 to TRBJ2-1; D is unresolved. Looked up from germline, CDR1 is MGHRA and CDR2 is YSYEKL. The V gene lost 0 bases and the J gene lost 10 bases, with 7 bases spanning the gap. The CDR3 length is 12 residues. Here the CDR3 reads CASSQDGVEQFF. As DNA, the CDR3 is TGCGCCAGCAGCCAAGATGGGGTCGAGCAGTTCTTC.

This clonotype has at least ten counts. The chain combines TRBV6-6 with TRBJ2-7, with 8 bases aligning to TRBD2. The V and J ends lost 0 bases and 1 base, in that order; junction bases with no gene match: 8. This CDR3 is 17 amino acids long. CDR1 is MNHNY, CDR2 SVGAGI, per germline (reference sequence). The CDR3 reads CASSYSTQRERSYEQYF. CDR3 DNA: TGTGCCAGCAGTTACTCGACCCAGCGGGAGAGATCCTACGAGCAGTACTTC.

This clonotype showed up many times. Being one base from a much bigger clone, this may be a read error. The rearrangement joins TRBV4-1 to TRBJ1-2; D remains ambiguous. V lost 0 bases and J lost 2, with 7 bases in between. The CDR3 sequence is 14 residues long. Germline-derived CDR1 and CDR2 are MGHRA and YSYEKL. The CDR3 sequence is CASSQEDGNYGYTF. Written as DNA, the CDR3 is TGCGCCAGCAGCCAAGAAGACGGAAACTATGGCTACACCTTC.

This clonotype was seen ten or more times. The rearrangement uses TRBV7-3 and TRBJ2-7, with D possibly called TRBD1 or TRBD2 (7 bases each). V was cut by 9 bases and J by 2 bases, with 17 bases left in between. Germline CDR1 is SGHTA and CDR2 is FQGTGA. This CDR3 has 14 residues. Here the CDR3 reads CARARGGRPYEQYF. CDR3 nucleotides: TGTGCCAGAGCCAGGGGGGGCAGGCCCTACGAGCAGTACTTC. Looking up the rest from reference TRBV7-3 and TRBJ2-7 gives the full variable domain: GAGVSQTPSNKVTEKGKYVELRCDPISGHTALYWYRQSLGQGPEFLIYFQGTGAADDSGLPNDRFFAVRPEGSVSTLKIQRTERGDSAVYLCARARGGRPYEQYFGPGTRLTVT.